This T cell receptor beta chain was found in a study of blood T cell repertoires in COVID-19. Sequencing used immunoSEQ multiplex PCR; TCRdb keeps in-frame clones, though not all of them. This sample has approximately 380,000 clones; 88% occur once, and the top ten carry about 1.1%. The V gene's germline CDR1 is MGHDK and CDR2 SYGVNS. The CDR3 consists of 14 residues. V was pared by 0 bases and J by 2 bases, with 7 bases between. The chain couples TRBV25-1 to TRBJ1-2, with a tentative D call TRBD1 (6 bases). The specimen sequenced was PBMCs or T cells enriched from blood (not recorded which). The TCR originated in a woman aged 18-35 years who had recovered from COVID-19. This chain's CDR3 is CASSEYTGNYGYTF. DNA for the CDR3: TGTGCCAGCAGTGAATATACAGGGAACTATGGCTACACCTTC.